The clone carrying this TCR beta chain has at least ten counts. Its antigen is not known. These data originate in a study of T cells after yellow fever vaccination. As TCR cDNA was made by 5'RACE template switching, a universal primer site and UMIs were added. Via MiXCR, TCRdb re-called the 5' RACE reads, giving one row per CDR3 protein. The table has 100,000 to 150,000 distinct CDR3 sequences, about 7% seen once. General study findings and limits: The secondary response was weaker but peaked faster, day 5 versus 15.

Germline loops: CDR1 LGHNA, CDR2 YNFKEQ. The CDR3 length is 13 residues. V lost 2 bases and J lost 4, with 7 bases in between. The receptor was isolated from a man aged 18 to 30 who received the YFV17D yellow fever vaccine. The material sequenced was CD4+ T cells sorted from PBMCs, taken approximately 40 days after the first yellow fever vaccination. The genes are TRBV4-2 and TRBJ2-3; D not resolved. CDR3 in DNA: TGTGCCAGCAGCCAACCTGGACCAGATACGCAGTATTTT. This translates into CASSQPGPDTQYF.